This T cell receptor (beta chain) derives from a study of OX40 agonist ivuxolimab in advanced cancers. Repertoires were generated with immunoSEQ multiplex PCR, while TCRdb's copy carries only in-frame clones and drops some. The sample contains 70,000 to 95,000 clones, 80% to 90% of which appear only once. The specimen comprised CD4+ or CD8+ T cells sorted from blood, sampled in a trial of the OX40 agonist ivuxolimab. This sequence was found in an adult with an advanced solid tumor such as melanoma, head and neck, liver or kidney cancer.

CDR3 sequence: CASTLDRGEKLFF. The DNA for the CDR3 is TGTGCCAGTACCCTCGACAGAGGTGAAAAACTGTTTTTT. The chain combines TRBV19 with TRBJ1-4; D might be TRBD1 (5 bases). This CDR3 is built from 13 residues. The V gene's germline CDR1 is LNHDA and CDR2 SQIVND (reference sequence). Trimming removed 7 bases at V and 7 bases at J, with 13 bases between.